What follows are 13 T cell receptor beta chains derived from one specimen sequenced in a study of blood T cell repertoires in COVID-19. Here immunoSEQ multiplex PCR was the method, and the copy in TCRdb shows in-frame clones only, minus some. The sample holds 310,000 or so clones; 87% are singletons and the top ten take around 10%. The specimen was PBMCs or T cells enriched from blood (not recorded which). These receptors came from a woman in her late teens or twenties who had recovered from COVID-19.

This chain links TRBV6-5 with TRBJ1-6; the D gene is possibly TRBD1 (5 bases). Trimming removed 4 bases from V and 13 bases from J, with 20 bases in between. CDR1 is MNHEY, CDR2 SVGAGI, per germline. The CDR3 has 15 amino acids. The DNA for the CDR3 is TGTGCCAGCAGTTCGACCGGGACGCGAGGAGGGCCCCTCCACTTT. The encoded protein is CASSSTGTRGGPLHF.

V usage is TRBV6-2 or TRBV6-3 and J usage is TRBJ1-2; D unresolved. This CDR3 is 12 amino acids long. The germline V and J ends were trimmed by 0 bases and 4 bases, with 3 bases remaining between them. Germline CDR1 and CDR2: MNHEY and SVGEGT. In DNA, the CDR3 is TGTGCCAGCAGTTACTCCGTCTATGGCTACACCTTC. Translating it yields CASSYSVYGYTF.

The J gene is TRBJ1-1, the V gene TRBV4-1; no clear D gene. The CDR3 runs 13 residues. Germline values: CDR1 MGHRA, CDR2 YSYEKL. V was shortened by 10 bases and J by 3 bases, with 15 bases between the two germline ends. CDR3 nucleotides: TGCGCCACTCGCCGGGAAACTTACACTGAAGCTTTCTTT. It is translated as CATRRETYTEAFF.

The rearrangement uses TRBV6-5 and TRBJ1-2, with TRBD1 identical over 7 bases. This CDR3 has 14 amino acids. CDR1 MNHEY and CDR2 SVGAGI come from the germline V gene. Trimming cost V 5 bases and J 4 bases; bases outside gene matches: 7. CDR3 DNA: TGTGCCAGCAGTACTGGGACAGCCCCCTATGGCTACACCTTC. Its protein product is CASSTGTAPYGYTF.

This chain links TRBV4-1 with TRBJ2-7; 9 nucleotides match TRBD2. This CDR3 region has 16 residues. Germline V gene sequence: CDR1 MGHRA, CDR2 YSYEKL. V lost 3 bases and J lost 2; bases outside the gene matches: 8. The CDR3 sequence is CASSHLSGGPAYEQYF. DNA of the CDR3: TGCGCCAGCAGCCACCTCAGCGGGGGGCCCGCCTACGAGCAGTACTTC.

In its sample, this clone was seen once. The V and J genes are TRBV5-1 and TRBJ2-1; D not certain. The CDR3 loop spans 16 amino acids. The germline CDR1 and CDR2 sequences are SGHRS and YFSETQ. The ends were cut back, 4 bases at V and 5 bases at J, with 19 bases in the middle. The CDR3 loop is CASSPRGSRSHNEQFF. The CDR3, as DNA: TGCGCCAGCAGCCCACGCGGAAGTAGGTCCCACAATGAGCAGTTCTTC.

The CDR3 nucleotides read TGTGCCACCAGCAGAGATGACTTGAACACTGAAGCTTTCTTT. Protein: CATSRDDLNTEAFF. The chain employs TRBV15 and TRBJ1-1, with D unresolved. V was cut by 0 bases and J by 0 bases, with 5 bases left in between. Germline CDR1 is LNHNV and CDR2 is YYDKDF (reference sequence). The CDR3 has 14 residues.

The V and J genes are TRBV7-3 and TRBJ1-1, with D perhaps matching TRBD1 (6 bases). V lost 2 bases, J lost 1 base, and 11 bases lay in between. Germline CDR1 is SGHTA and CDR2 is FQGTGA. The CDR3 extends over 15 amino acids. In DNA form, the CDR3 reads TGTGCCAGCAGCTTATTTGCAGGGGAGAACACTGAAGCTTTCTTT. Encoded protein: CASSLFAGENTEAFF.

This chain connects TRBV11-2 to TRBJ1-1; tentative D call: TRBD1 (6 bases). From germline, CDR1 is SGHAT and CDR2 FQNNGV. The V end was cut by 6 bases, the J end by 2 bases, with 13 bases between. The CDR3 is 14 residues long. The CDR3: CASRRTGINTEAFF. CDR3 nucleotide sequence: TGTGCCAGCAGGCGTACAGGGATTAACACTGAAGCTTTCTTT.

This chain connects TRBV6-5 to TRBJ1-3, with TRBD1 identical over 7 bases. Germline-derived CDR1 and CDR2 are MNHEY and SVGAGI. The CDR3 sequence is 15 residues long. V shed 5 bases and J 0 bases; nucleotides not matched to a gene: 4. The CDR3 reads CASSPRQGSGNTIYF. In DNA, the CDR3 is TGTGCCAGCAGTCCACGACAGGGCTCTGGAAACACCATATATTTT.

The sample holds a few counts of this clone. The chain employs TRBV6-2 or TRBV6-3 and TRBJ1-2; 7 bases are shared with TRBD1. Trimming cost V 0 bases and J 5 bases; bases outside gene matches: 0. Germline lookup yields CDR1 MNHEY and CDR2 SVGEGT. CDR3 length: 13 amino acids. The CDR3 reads CASSYSTGYGYTF. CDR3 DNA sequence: TGTGCCAGCAGTTACTCGACAGGGTATGGCTACACCTTC.

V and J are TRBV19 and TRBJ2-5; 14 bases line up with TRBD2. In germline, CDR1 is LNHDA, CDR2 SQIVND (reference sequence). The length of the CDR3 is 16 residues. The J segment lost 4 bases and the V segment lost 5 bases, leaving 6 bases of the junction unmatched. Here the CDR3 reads CASSRRGLAGVETQYF. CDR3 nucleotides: TGTGCCAGTAGTCGCCGGGGACTAGCGGGAGTAGAGACCCAGTACTTC.

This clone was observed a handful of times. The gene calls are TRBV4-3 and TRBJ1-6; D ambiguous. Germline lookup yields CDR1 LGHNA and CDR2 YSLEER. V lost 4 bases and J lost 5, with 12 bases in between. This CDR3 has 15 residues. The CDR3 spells CASSRAPTDNSPLHF. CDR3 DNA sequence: TGCGCCAGCAGCCGGGCACCGACCGATAATTCACCCCTCCACTTT.